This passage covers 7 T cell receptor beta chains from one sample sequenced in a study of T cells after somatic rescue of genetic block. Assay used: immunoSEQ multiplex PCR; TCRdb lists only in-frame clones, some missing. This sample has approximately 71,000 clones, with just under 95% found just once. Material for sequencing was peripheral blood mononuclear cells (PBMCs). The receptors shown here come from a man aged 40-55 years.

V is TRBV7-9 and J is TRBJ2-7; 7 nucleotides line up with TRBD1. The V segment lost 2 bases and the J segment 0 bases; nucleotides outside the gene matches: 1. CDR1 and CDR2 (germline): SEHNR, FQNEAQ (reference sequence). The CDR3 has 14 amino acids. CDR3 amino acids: CASSLSGGSYEQYF. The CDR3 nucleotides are TGTGCCAGCAGCTTATCAGGGGGCTCCTACGAGCAGTACTTC.

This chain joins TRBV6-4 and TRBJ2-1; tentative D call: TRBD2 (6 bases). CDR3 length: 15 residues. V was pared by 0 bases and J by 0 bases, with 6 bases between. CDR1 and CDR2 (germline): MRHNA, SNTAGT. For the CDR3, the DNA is TGTGCCAGCAGTGACTCTAGCGGCTCCTACAATGAGCAGTTCTTC. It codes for CASSDSSGSYNEQFF.

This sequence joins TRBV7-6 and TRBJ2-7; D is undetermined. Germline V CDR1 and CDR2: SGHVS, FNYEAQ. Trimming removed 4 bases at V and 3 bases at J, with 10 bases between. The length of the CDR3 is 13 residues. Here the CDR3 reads CASSSLGHYEQYF. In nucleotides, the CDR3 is TGTGCCAGCAGCTCCCTCGGCCACTACGAGCAGTACTTC.

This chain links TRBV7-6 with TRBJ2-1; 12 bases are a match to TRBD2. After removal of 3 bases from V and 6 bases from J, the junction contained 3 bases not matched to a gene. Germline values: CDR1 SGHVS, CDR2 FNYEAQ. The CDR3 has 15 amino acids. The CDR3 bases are TGTGCCAGCAGCTTTGGACTAGCGGGATCCAATGAGCAGTTCTTC. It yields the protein CASSFGLAGSNEQFF.

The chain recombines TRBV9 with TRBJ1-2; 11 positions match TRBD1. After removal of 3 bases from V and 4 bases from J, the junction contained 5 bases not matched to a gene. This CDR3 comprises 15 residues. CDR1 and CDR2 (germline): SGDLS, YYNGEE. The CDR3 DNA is TGTGCCAGCAGCGCCGGGACAGGGGGAGCCTATGGCTACACCTTC. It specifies CASSAGTGGAYGYTF. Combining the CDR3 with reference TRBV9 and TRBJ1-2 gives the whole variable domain DSGVTQTPKHLITATGQRVTLRCSPRSGDLSVYWYQQSLDQGLQFLIQYYNGEERAKGNILERFSAQQFPDLHSELNLSSLELGDSALYFCASSAGTGGAYGYTFGSGTRLTVV.

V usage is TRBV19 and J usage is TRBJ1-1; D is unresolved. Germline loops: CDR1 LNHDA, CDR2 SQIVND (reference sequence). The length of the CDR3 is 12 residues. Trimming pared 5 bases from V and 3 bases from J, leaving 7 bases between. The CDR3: CASSPRDTEAFF. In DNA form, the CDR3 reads TGTGCCAGTAGTCCCCGGGACACTGAAGCTTTCTTT.

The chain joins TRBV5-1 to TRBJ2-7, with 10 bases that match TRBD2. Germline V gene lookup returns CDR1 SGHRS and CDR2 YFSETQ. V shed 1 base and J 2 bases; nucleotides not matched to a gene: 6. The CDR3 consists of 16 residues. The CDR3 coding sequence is TGCGCCAGCAGCTTGCCAGCGGGGGGGCCGCCCTACGAGCAGTACTTC. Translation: CASSLPAGGPPYEQYF.